Listed here are 32 T cell receptor beta chains from one sample, sequenced in a study of blood T cells in healthy people across ages. Using a J-beta primer mix together with a sample-barcoded 5' primer, a second PCR was run for roughly 6 to 12 cycles. Each CDR3 protein is one row after TCRdb ran MiXCR on the 5' RACE reads. The sample shows about 1,800,000 distinct CDR3 sequences, about 28% of them seen only once. Specimen: blood. The source of these receptors is a woman aged 30 to 39 in good health.

This chain uses TRBV29-1 with TRBJ2-1, with 9 bases fitting TRBD1. V lost 8 bases to trimming and J lost 1 base; unmatched junction nucleotides: 6. This CDR3 spans 14 amino acids. Germline lookup yields CDR1 SQVTM and CDR2 ANQGSEA. The chain's CDR3 is CSSTGTGSYNEQFF. In nucleotides, the CDR3 is TGCAGCTCAACCGGGACAGGGTCCTACAATGAGCAGTTCTTC.

The table lists this clonotype with a count of one. This chain joins TRBV3-1 and TRBJ2-4; 8 bases are a match to TRBD1. TRBJ2-7 explains the end of the DNA better; the J call may be wrong. The germline CDR1 and CDR2 sequences are LGHDT and YNNKEL (reference sequence). This CDR3 has 15 residues. CDR3 sequence reads: CASSQGGTGGREQYF. The CDR3 DNA is TGTGCCAGCAGCCAAGGGGGAACAGGGGGTCGCGAGCAGTACTTC.

The V call is TRBV4-3, the J call TRBJ1-5; no definite D call. The V end lost 1 base, the J end lost 0 bases, and 7 bases lay between the germline ends. Germline V gives CDR1 LGHNA, CDR2 YSLEER. The CDR3 sequence is 15 residues long. The CDR3 reads CASSQGIYSNQPQHF. CDR3 in DNA: TGCGCCAGCAGCCAAGGAATCTATAGCAATCAGCCCCAGCATTTT.

This clonotype was counted ten times or more. The V call is TRBV12-3 or TRBV12-4, the J call TRBJ2-1; no firm D call. V was pared by 4 bases and J by 10 bases, with 14 bases between. The CDR3 consists of 13 residues. CDR3 nucleotides: TGTGCCAGCAGTTCCTCGGGCTCTCAAGAGCAGTTCTTC. This sequence encodes CASSSSGSQEQFF.

The chain recombines TRBV20-1 with TRBJ2-7; 11 positions match TRBD2. CDR1 DFQATT and CDR2 SNEGSKA come from the germline V gene (reference sequence). The CDR3 loop spans 15 amino acids. V trimming: 6 bases; J trimming: 6 bases; junction bases outside the gene matches: 13. The CDR3, as DNA: TGCAGTGCACGGGACAGAAGACTAGCGGGAAGCGAGCAGTACTTC. Its protein product is CSARDRRLAGSEQYF.

This chain joins TRBV6-5 and TRBJ2-4; 8 bases fit TRBD1. The end of the DNA is better explained by TRBJ2-7, so the J call may be wrong. Germline V lookup: CDR1 MNHEY, CDR2 SVGAGI. The CDR3 covers 13 residues. The CDR3 DNA reads as TGTGCCACCAAGGGACAGGTCCCCTACGAGCAGTACTTC. The encoded protein is CATKGQVPYEQYF.

This chain connects TRBV19 to TRBJ2-2; tentative D call: TRBD1 (5 bases). The V gene's germline CDR1 is LNHDA and CDR2 SQIVND (reference sequence). This CDR3 is built from 14 residues. Trimming left V 8 bases short and J 1 base short, with 11 bases between. CDR3 DNA sequence: TGTGCCAGTTTCTCAGGGATGAACACCGGGGAGCTGTTTTTT. It yields the protein CASFSGMNTGELFF.

Only a few counts were recorded for this clonotype. V is TRBV4-1 and J is TRBJ1-2, with D possibly being TRBD1 (6 bases). Germline V gene sequence: CDR1 MGHRA, CDR2 YSYEKL. The CDR3 sequence is 13 residues long. V was trimmed by 2 bases and J by 6 bases, leaving 10 bases between them. Written as DNA, the CDR3 is TGCGCCAGCAGCCAAAGTTCAGGGGATGGCTACACCTTC. Amino acids: CASSQSSGDGYTF.

The sample holds many counts of this clonotype. This sequence joins TRBV29-1 and TRBJ2-3, with D unclear. The CDR3 length is 14 residues. Germline V gene lookup returns CDR1 SQVTM and CDR2 ANQGSEA. The germline V and J ends were trimmed by 4 bases and 11 bases, with 22 bases remaining between them. CDR3 DNA sequence: TGCAGCGTTGTTGAAGCCTTCCCCCTACGTCGGCAGTATTTT. Translation gives CSVVEAFPLRRQYF.

The chain couples TRBV5-1 to TRBJ2-7, with 8 bases matching TRBD2. Germline V gene lookup returns CDR1 SGHRS and CDR2 YFSETQ. The V segment lost 4 bases and the J segment 6 bases; nucleotides outside the gene matches: 12. The CDR3 sequence is 15 residues long. The CDR3 nucleotides read TGCGCCAGCAGCCCCCGGCCTAGCGGGTATGGCGAGCAGTACTTC. Protein product: CASSPRPSGYGEQYF.

The table lists this clonotype with many counts. The chain recombines TRBV29-1 with TRBJ1-4; D is ambiguous. CDR1 is SQVTM and CDR2 is ANQGSEA in the germline V gene. V was pared by 3 bases and J by 6 bases, with 5 bases between. CDR3 length: 11 residues. The CDR3 sequence: CSVDGDEKLFF. Written as DNA, the CDR3 is TGCAGCGTTGACGGGGATGAAAAACTGTTTTTT.

This clonotype was detected many times. This chain connects TRBV6-6 to TRBJ2-5, with TRBD1 matching 7 bases. The CDR3 is 14 residues long. V lost 6 bases to trimming and J lost 3 bases; unmatched junction nucleotides: 7. The germline V gene encodes CDR1 MNHNY and CDR2 SVGAGI (reference sequence). The CDR3 coding sequence is TGTGCCAGCAGCCGCGAGGACAGGAAAGAGACCCAGTACTTC. As protein: CASSREDRKETQYF.

DNA of the CDR3: TGTGCCAGCAGTAACCGGACAGGGGCTGGGTCTGAAGCTTTCTTT. Protein sequence: CASSNRTGAGSEAFF. This sequence joins TRBV12-3 or TRBV12-4 and TRBJ1-1; 9 bases line up with TRBD1. The CDR3 totals 15 residues. V lost 5 bases, J lost 6 bases, and 10 bases stayed unmatched.

This clonotype came up a few times. V is TRBV7-3 and J is TRBJ2-2; D gene unclear. This CDR3 contains 13 residues. From germline, CDR1 is SGHTA and CDR2 FQGTGA. Deletions cut 1 base from V and 4 bases from J, with 4 bases between. CDR3 residues: CASSLSVTGELFF. Here the CDR3 DNA reads TGTGCCAGCAGCTTAAGTGTCACCGGGGAGCTGTTTTTT.

This chain joins TRBV12-3 or TRBV12-4 and TRBJ2-5, with 7 bases lining up with TRBD2. V shed 6 bases, J shed 4 bases, and the junction held 8 bases outside the gene matches. CDR3 length: 14 residues. Here the CDR3 DNA reads TGTGCCAGCAGGGAAGGGACTATAGGAGAGACCCAGTACTTC. Translation gives CASREGTIGETQYF.

The rearrangement links TRBV7-7 to TRBJ1-1; D ambiguous. The CDR3 runs to 16 residues. The V gene lost 1 base and the J gene lost 6 bases, with 18 bases spanning the gap. The germline CDR1 and CDR2 sequences are SSHAT and FNYEAQ (reference sequence). The chain's CDR3 is CASSLDEKRAEAEAFF. The CDR3 coding sequence is TGTGCCAGCAGCTTAGACGAGAAGCGGGCCGAGGCTGAAGCTTTCTTT.

With respect to this clonotype: This likely comes from a read error, as the CDR3 has no conserved phenylalanine or tryptophan at its end. V is TRBV5-5 and J is TRBJ2-7; TRBD2 agrees at 9 bases. Germline V lookup: CDR1 SGHKS, CDR2 YYEKEE (reference sequence). This CDR3 comprises 16 residues. The junction had 9 bases not matched to a gene; V was cut back by 3 bases and J by 2 bases. CDR3 protein: CASSSSGAIPTYEQYL. In DNA form, the CDR3 reads TGTGCCAGCAGCTCTAGCGGGGCGATTCCTACCTACGAGCAGTACTTA.

This clonotype has a handful of counts. V gene TRBV12-3 or TRBV12-4 combines with J gene TRBJ2-5; D is possibly TRBD1 or TRBD2 (5 bases each). The CDR3 contains 15 residues. Between the trimmed V and J ends, which lost 2 bases and 5 bases, there was a span of 15 bases. Written as DNA, the CDR3 is TGTGCCAGCAGTTTACGGGTTGGGGGAAAGGAGACCCAGTACTTC. It specifies CASSLRVGGKETQYF.

V and J are TRBV29-1 and TRBJ1-2; no reliable D call. The V gene lost 1 base and the J gene lost 3 bases, with 15 bases spanning the gap. The CDR3 consists of 15 residues. Germline CDR1 is SQVTM and CDR2 is ANQGSEA. The CDR3, as DNA: TGCAGCGTTGAAGGTGACGGGGATTTGGACTATGGCTACACCTTC. Protein product: CSVEGDGDLDYGYTF.

This clonotype came up a few times. This may be a read error, as it is one base from a much larger clone. V gene TRBV12-3 or TRBV12-4 combines with J gene TRBJ2-7; 9 bases align to TRBD1. CDR3 size: 18 residues. The CDR3: CAGSTGQGNLPDSYEQYF. Written as DNA, the CDR3 is TGTGCCGGCAGTACGGGACAGGGCAACCTACCCGACTCCTACGAGCAGTACTTC.

This clonotype was seen at least ten times. The rearrangement uses TRBV4-3 and TRBJ2-1; TRBD2 matches 12 bases. This CDR3 comprises 16 residues. With V trimmed by 0 bases and J by 8 bases, 5 bases remained unmatched. Germline V gene sequence: CDR1 LGHNA, CDR2 YSLEER. The CDR3 reads CASSQDRLAGAYEQFF. The CDR3, as DNA: TGCGCCAGCAGCCAAGATAGACTAGCGGGAGCCTATGAGCAGTTCTTC.

A few counts support this clonotype. This CDR3 reads CASSYISDLTLEQYF. CDR3 DNA: TGTGCCAGCAGCTATATCAGTGATCTGACCCTCGAGCAGTACTTC. V gene TRBV7-2 combines with J gene TRBJ2-7; D unclear. V lost 4 bases, J lost 6 bases, and 19 bases lay in between. Germline CDR1 is SGHTA and CDR2 is FQGNSA. This CDR3 spans 15 amino acids.

This clonotype was recorded a few times. This chain links TRBV7-2 with TRBJ2-2, with D perhaps TRBD2 (6 bases). The V gene's germline CDR1 is SGHTA and CDR2 FQGNSA. The CDR3 contains 15 residues. Trimming removed 1 base from V and 4 bases from J, with 10 bases in between. CDR3 in DNA: TGTGCCAGCAGCTTAGAGCGGGCCCGCACCGGGGAGCTGTTTTTT. Translated, it gives CASSLERARTGELFF.

The chain has TRBV20-1 and TRBJ2-4; the match to TRBD2 covers 9 bases. CDR3 length: 13 residues. CDR1 and CDR2 from the germline V gene are DFQATT and SNEGSKA (reference sequence). V gave up 6 bases and J gave up 5 bases; unmatched junction bases: 5. CDR3 sequence (DNA): TGCAGTGCCATGTCTAGCGGGGAAAACATTCAGTACTTC. Encoded protein: CSAMSSGENIQYF.

This clonotype has just a few counts. The V gene is TRBV10-3, the J gene TRBJ2-3; TRBD2 is a possible D gene (6 bases). Deletions cut 8 bases from V and 4 bases from J, with 16 bases between. Germline V gene lookup returns CDR1 ENHRY and CDR2 SYGVKD. The CDR3 extends over 14 amino acids. DNA for the CDR3: TGTGCCATCGGGGAGTCTAGCGACCCAGATACGCAGTATTTT. As protein: CAIGESSDPDTQYF.

CDR3 region: CASSPQRGGAYEQYF. For the CDR3, the DNA is TGCGCCAGCAGCCCCCAGCGGGGGGGAGCCTACGAGCAGTACTTC. The rearrangement joins TRBV4-1 to TRBJ2-7; TRBD2 aligns across 10 bases. This CDR3 region has 15 residues. V lost 4 bases and J lost 2; bases outside the gene matches: 5. The germline V gene encodes CDR1 MGHRA and CDR2 YSYEKL.

With regard to this clonotype: This may be a read error: a much more frequent sequence differs by one nucleotide. The genes are TRBV7-2 and TRBJ2-7; D perhaps matches TRBD1 (5 bases). The CDR3 runs to 15 residues. CDR1 and CDR2 from the germline V gene are SGHTA and FQGNSA. The V gene lost 3 bases and the J gene lost 3 bases, with 15 bases spanning the gap. Here the CDR3 DNA reads TGTGCCAGCAGCTTGGGCAAGCAGGGCGGCTACGAGCAGTACTTC. Amino acids: CASSLGKQGGYEQYF.

Concerning this clonotype: With a much larger clone just one base away, this may be a read error. The V call is TRBV6-5, the J call TRBJ2-1; TRBD2 is a possible D gene (6 bases). This CDR3 has 11 residues. Looked up from germline, CDR1 is MNHEY and CDR2 is SVGAGI. Trimming stripped 10 bases from V and 13 bases from J, with 17 bases between. CDR3 sequence: CATTRGETQFF. In DNA, the CDR3 is TGTGCCACGACTAGAGGGGAGACCCAGTTCTTC.

The gene calls are TRBV6-1 and TRBJ2-7, with D perhaps TRBD1 (5 bases). The germline V and J ends were trimmed by 8 bases and 4 bases, with 24 bases remaining between them. Per the germline V gene, CDR1 is MNHNS and CDR2 is SASEGT. This CDR3 is built from 16 residues. The CDR3 reads CASSPSRVRDSYEQYF. In nucleotides, the CDR3 is TGTGCCAGCTCCCCCTCTAGGGTCAGGGATTCTTACGAGCAGTACTTC.

The table lists this clonotype with a few counts. The chain joins TRBV10-3 to TRBJ2-3; D is possibly TRBD1 or TRBD2 (6 bases each). CDR3 length equals 14 residues. V gave up 2 bases and J gave up 2 bases, with 8 bases separating them. Germline V gene sequence: CDR1 ENHRY, CDR2 SYGVKD. The CDR3 region is CAISETGATDTQYF. The CDR3 DNA reads TGTGCCATCAGTGAGACGGGGGCCACAGATACGCAGTATTTT.

The sample holds a few counts of this clonotype. The genes are TRBV6-2 or TRBV6-3 and TRBJ2-3; 7 bases align to TRBD2. Germline V gene lookup returns CDR1 MNHEY and CDR2 SVGEGT. The CDR3 is 15 residues long. V lost 2 bases and J lost 5; bases outside the gene matches: 7. The CDR3 coding sequence is TGTGCCAGCAGTTACGTGGGAGGGCTCGGAGATACGCAGTATTTT. This codes for CASSYVGGLGDTQYF.

Details on this clonotype: Possible read error: a much larger clone is one base away. V gene TRBV9 combines with J gene TRBJ2-7; D gene ambiguous. This CDR3 spans 15 amino acids. Trimming took off 5 bases at V and 5 bases at J, with 20 bases between the two ends. Germline CDR1 reads SGDLS; CDR2 reads YYNGEE. CDR3 nucleotide sequence: TGTGCCAGCAGTAGCATGGGAAGAGTGCGTGACGAGCAGTACTTC. It is translated as CASSSMGRVRDEQYF. Full variable domain (missing parts from reference TRBV9 and TRBJ2-7): DSGVTQTPKHLITATGQRVTLRCSPRSGDLSVYWYQQSLDQGLQFLIQYYNGEERAKGNILERFSAQQFPDLHSELNLSSLELGDSALYFCASSSMGRVRDEQYFGPGTRLTVT.